The 17 T cell receptor beta chains below come from one sample, sequenced in a study of CD8 T cell repertoires and HIV-1 epitope variants. These receptors' antigens are unknown. Sequencing used immunoSEQ multiplex PCR; TCRdb keeps in-frame clones, though not all of them. The sample carries thousands of clones, approximately 60% recorded once. The sequenced sample was cultured CD8+ T cells derived from PBMCs. The origin of the receptors is a male donor with HIV.

The genes are TRBV4-3 and TRBJ2-7; D assignment may be TRBD1 or TRBD2 (5 bases each). The V end lost 0 bases, the J end lost 3 bases, and 12 bases lay between the germline ends. CDR1 LGHNA and CDR2 YSLEER come from the germline V gene. This CDR3 has 15 residues. The CDR3 DNA reads TGCGCCAGCAGCCAAGACCGGGACCCAAACTACGAGCAGTACTTC. As protein: CASSQDRDPNYEQYF.

The chain links TRBV28 to TRBJ1-4; possibly TRBD1 for D (6 bases). Germline V gene lookup returns CDR1 MDHEN and CDR2 SYDVKM. This CDR3 has 13 residues. Deletions cut 6 bases from V and 8 bases from J, with 13 bases between. CDR3 bases: TGTGCCAGCAGCCCTTCCGGGGGCGAAAAACTGTTTTTT. Translation: CASSPSGGEKLFF.

The chain uses TRBV7-5 and TRBJ2-7; TRBD2, the table's D call, was not compared with the DNA. TRBV7-5 is given as a pseudogene. CDR3 size: 12 residues. CDR3 coding DNA: TGTGCCAGCAGCTTACGAGCGGGCGAGCAGTACTTC. As protein: CASSLRAGEQYF.

A remark on this clone: Within the sample, other DNA sequences also encode this same CDR3. The chain links TRBV11-3 to TRBJ1-1, with no clear D. Deletions cut 1 base from V and 5 bases from J, with 8 bases between. Germline loops: CDR1 SGHNT, CDR2 YENEEA. The CDR3 is made up of 13 amino acids. As DNA, the CDR3 is TGTGCCAGCAGCTTAGGGGGAAATACTGAAGCTTTCTTT. Translated: CASSLGGNTEAFF.

The table lists this clone with a count of one. The gene calls are TRBV30 and TRBJ2-3; D is uncertain. The germline V gene encodes CDR1 GTSNPN and CDR2 SVGIG (reference sequence). The V end was cut by 1 base, the J end by 6 bases, with 14 bases between. The CDR3 covers 14 residues. CDR3 DNA sequence: TGTGCCTGGAGTGGTGAGGTTGTTGGCGATACGCAGTATTTT. It is translated as CAWSGEVVGDTQYF.

The chain joins TRBV4-3 to TRBJ1-6; D is undetermined. The CDR3 length is 15 residues. Deletions cut 0 bases from V and 9 bases from J, with 12 bases between. Germline CDR1 LGHNA, CDR2 YSLEER. CDR3 nucleotide sequence: TGCGCCAGCAGCCAAGATGCGGGCTCAGGTTCACCCCTCCACTTT. Protein sequence: CASSQDAGSGSPLHF.

V is TRBV7-9 and J is TRBJ2-5; 9 positions match TRBD1. The better agreement between TRBJ2-7 and the DNA end casts doubt on the J call. This CDR3 is 12 amino acids long. Germline values: CDR1 SEHNR, CDR2 FQNEAQ (reference sequence). The CDR3 loop reads CASTTGGAEQYF. Written as DNA, the CDR3 is TGTGCCAGCACAACAGGGGGCGCCGAGCAGTACTTC.

The chain carries TRBV4-1 and TRBJ1-2; 8 nucleotides align to TRBD1. Trimming took 0 bases from V and 4 from J; bases not matched to a gene: 10. CDR3 length: 17 amino acids. CDR1 is MGHRA and CDR2 is YSYEKL in the germline V gene. CDR3 sequence reads: CASSQDPQGAQSYGYTF. The CDR3 DNA is TGCGCCAGCAGCCAAGATCCGCAGGGGGCGCAAAGCTATGGCTACACCTTC.

The chain combines TRBV30 with TRBJ2-7; D remains ambiguous. The CDR3 runs to 12 residues. V shed 0 bases and J shed 3 bases, with 6 bases lying between them. Germline CDR1 and CDR2: GTSNPN and SVGIG (reference sequence). The CDR3 loop is CAWSVGSYEQYF. CDR3 bases: TGTGCCTGGAGTGTAGGTAGCTACGAGCAGTACTTC.

The J gene is TRBJ2-3, the V gene TRBV6-5; D gene ambiguous. The CDR3 extends over 12 amino acids. Germline V gene lookup returns CDR1 MNHEY and CDR2 SVGAGI. The V and J ends lost 5 bases and 2 bases respectively, with 5 bases between them. The CDR3 here is CASSGDTDTQYF. As DNA, the CDR3 is TGTGCCAGCAGTGGAGACACAGATACGCAGTATTTT.

This clone occurred a few times. The rearrangement links TRBV27 to TRBJ2-7, with a weak D call TRBD1 (5 bases). Looked up from germline, CDR1 is MNHEY and CDR2 is SMNVEV (reference sequence). The CDR3 totals 14 residues. Trimming cost V 5 bases and J 5 bases, with 16 bases left between them. CDR3 region: CASSPLLGAHEQYF. CDR3 coding DNA: TGTGCCAGCAGTCCCCTACTTGGGGCCCACGAGCAGTACTTC.

J is TRBJ2-3 and V is TRBV30; D remains ambiguous. Germline V lookup: CDR1 GTSNPN, CDR2 SVGIG (reference sequence). CDR3 length: 15 amino acids. CDR3 region: CASISGHSYTDTQYF. Here the CDR3 DNA reads TGTGCGTCCATCTCGGGCCACTCCTACACAGATACGCAGTATTTT. Together with reference TRBV30 and TRBJ2-3, the CDR3 gives the full variable domain: SQTIHQWPATLVQPVGSPLSLECTVEGTSNPNLYWYRQAAGRGLQLLFYSVGIGQISSEVPQNLSASRPQDRQFILSSKKLLLSDSGFYLCASISGHSYTDTQYFGPGTRLTVL.

The V and J genes are TRBV7-9 and TRBJ1-1; 9 nucleotides align to TRBD1. Germline V gene sequence: CDR1 SEHNR, CDR2 FQNEAQ (reference sequence). J lost 3 bases, V lost 5 bases, and 10 bases had no gene match. CDR3 length: 16 amino acids. The CDR3 loop reads CASSHNEQGAYTEAFF. The CDR3 DNA is TGTGCCAGCAGCCACAACGAACAGGGGGCTTACACTGAAGCTTTCTTT.

This clone was picked up a small number of times. The rearrangement links TRBV4-1 to TRBJ2-1, with 8 bases lining up with TRBD2. The CDR3 is made up of 16 amino acids. The germline gives CDR1 MGHRA, CDR2 YSYEKL. V was clipped by 0 bases and J by 4 bases; unmatched bases: 5. The CDR3 is CASSQDQREGYNEQFF. The CDR3 nucleotides read TGCGCCAGCAGCCAAGATCAACGGGAGGGTTACAATGAGCAGTTCTTC.

The chain has TRBV2 and TRBJ1-2; D gene uncertain. Germline loops: CDR1 SNHLY, CDR2 FYNNEI. The length of the CDR3 is 14 residues. Trimming pared 4 bases from V and 0 bases from J, leaving 9 bases between. CDR3 nucleotides: TGTGCCAGCAGTGGTCAGGAAGCTAACTATGGCTACACCTTC. Amino acid sequence: CASSGQEANYGYTF.

This clone occurred a few times. This chain uses TRBV5-4 with TRBJ2-7; no definite D call. CDR1 is SGHNT, CDR2 YYREEE, per germline (reference sequence). This CDR3 region has 12 residues. V gave up 4 bases and J gave up 7 bases, with 12 bases separating them. The CDR3 DNA sequence: TGTGCCAGCAGCCCGCCGGATGGGGAGCAGTACTTC. This encodes CASSPPDGEQYF. The variable domain in full, with the rest retrieved from reference TRBV5-4 and TRBJ2-7, is ETGVTQSPTHLIKTRGQQVTLRCSSQSGHNTVSWYQQALGQGPQFIFQYYREEENGRGNFPPRFSGLQFPNYSSELNVNALELDDSALYLCASSPPDGEQYFGPGTRLTVT.

The gene calls are TRBV28 and TRBJ2-3; the match to TRBD1 covers 7 bases. The CDR3 is 19 residues long. Per germline, CDR1 MDHEN and CDR2 SYDVKM. Germline trimming cut 6 bases from V and 0 bases from J; bases unmatched to any gene: 18. The CDR3 here is CASSSILQGTPTSTDTQYF. CDR3 coding DNA: TGTGCCAGCAGCTCAATTCTACAGGGGACCCCAACTAGCACAGATACGCAGTATTTT. Full variable domain (remainder filled in from reference TRBV28 and TRBJ2-3): DVKVTQSSRYLVKRTGEKVFLECVQDMDHENMFWYRQDPGLGLRLIYFSYDVKMKEKGDIPEGYSVSREKKERFSLILESASTNQTSMYLCASSSILQGTPTSTDTQYFGPGTRLTVL.